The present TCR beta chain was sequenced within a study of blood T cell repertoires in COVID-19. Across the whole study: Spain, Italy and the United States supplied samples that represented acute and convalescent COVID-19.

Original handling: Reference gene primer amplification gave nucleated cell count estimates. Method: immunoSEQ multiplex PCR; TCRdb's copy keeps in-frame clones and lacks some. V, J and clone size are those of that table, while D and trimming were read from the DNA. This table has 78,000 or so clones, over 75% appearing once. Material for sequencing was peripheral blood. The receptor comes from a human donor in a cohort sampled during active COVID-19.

The CDR3 coding sequence is TGTGCCAGCAGCACCCCAGGCGCCCCAGATGGCTACACCTTC. This gives the protein CASSTPGAPDGYTF. V is TRBV6-5 and J is TRBJ1-2; D remains unclear. Trimming cost V 6 bases and J 6 bases, with 17 bases left between them. Germline assignment: CDR1 MNHEY and CDR2 SVGAGI. This CDR3 is built from 14 residues.